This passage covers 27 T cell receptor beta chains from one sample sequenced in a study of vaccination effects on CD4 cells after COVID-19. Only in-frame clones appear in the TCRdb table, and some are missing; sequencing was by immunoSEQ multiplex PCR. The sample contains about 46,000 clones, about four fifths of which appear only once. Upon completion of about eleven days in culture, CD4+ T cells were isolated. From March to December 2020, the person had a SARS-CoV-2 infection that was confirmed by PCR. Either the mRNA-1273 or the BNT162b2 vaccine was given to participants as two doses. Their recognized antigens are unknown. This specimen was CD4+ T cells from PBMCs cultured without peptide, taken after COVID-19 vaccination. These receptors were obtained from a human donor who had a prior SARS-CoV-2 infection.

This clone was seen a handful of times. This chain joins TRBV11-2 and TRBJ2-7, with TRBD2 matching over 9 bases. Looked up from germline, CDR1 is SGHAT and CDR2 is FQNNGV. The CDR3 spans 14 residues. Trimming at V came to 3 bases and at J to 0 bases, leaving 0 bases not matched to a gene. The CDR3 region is CASSFSGSSYEQYF. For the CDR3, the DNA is TGTGCCAGCAGCTTTAGCGGGAGCTCCTACGAGCAGTACTTC.

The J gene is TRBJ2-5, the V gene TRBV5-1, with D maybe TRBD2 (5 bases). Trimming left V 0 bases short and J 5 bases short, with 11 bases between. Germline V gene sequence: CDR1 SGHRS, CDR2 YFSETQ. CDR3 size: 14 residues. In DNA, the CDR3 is TGCGCCAGCAGCTTGGTAGCTTCGGGGGAGACCCAGTACTTC. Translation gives CASSLVASGETQYF.

The CDR3 spells CASSLAWPGETQYF. DNA for the CDR3: TGTGCCAGCAGCTTAGCTTGGCCGGGGGAGACCCAGTACTTC. The chain has TRBV7-9 and TRBJ2-5, with D maybe TRBD2 (5 bases). Trimming took 0 bases from V and 5 from J, leaving 10 bases between them. CDR1 is SEHNR, CDR2 FQNEAQ, per germline (reference sequence). This CDR3 has 14 residues.

The CDR3 reads CASSPPSSYGYTF. CDR3 bases: TGTGCCAGCTCACCACCTTCATCCTATGGCTACACCTTC. The rearrangement links TRBV18 to TRBJ1-2; no clear D gene. Germline V gene data show CDR1 as KGHSH and CDR2 as LQKENI. Trimming took off 0 bases at V and 4 bases at J, with 6 bases between the two ends. CDR3 length: 13 amino acids.

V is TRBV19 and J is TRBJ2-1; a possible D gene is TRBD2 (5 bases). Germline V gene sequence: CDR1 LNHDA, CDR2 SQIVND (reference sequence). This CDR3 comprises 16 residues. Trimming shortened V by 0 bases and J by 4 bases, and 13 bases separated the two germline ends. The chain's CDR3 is CASSIDSRPGYNEQFF. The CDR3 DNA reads TGTGCCAGTAGTATAGATAGCCGGCCGGGGTACAATGAGCAGTTCTTC. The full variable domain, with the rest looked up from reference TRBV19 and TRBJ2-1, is DGGITQSPKYLFRKEGQNVTLSCEQNLNHDAMYWYRQDPGQGLRLIYYSQIVNDFQKGDIAEGYSVSREKKESFPLTVTSAQKNPTAFYLCASSIDSRPGYNEQFFGPGTRLTVL.

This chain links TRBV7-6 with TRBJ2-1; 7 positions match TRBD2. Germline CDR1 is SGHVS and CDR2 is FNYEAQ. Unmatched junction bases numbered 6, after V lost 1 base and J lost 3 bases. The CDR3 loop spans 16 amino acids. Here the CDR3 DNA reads TGTGCCAGCAGCTTAGGGGCTAGCGGATACTACAATGAGCAGTTCTTC. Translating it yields CASSLGASGYYNEQFF.

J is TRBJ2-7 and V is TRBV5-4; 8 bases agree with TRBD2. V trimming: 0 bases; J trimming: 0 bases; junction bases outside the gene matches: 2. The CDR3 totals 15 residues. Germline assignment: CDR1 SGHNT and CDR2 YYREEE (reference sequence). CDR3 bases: TGTGCCAGCAGCTTGGCCGGGACTAGCTCCTACGAGCAGTACTTC. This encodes CASSLAGTSSYEQYF.

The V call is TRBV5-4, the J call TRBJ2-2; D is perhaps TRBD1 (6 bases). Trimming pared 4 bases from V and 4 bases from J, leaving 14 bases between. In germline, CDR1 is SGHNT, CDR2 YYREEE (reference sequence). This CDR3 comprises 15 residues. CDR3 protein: CASSVAGTTTGELFF. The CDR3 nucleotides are TGTGCCAGCAGCGTAGCCGGGACAACCACCGGGGAGCTGTTTTTT. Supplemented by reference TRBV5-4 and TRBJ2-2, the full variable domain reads ETGVTQSPTHLIKTRGQQVTLRCSSQSGHNTVSWYQQALGQGPQFIFQYYREEENGRGNFPPRFSGLQFPNYSSELNVNALELDDSALYLCASSVAGTTTGELFFGEGSRLTVL.

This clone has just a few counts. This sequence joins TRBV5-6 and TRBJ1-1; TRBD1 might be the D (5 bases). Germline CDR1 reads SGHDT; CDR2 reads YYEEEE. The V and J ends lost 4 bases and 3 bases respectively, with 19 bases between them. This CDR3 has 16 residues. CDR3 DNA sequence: TGTGCCAGCAGCCTGGGAGTTTTACAGGAGTACACTGAAGCTTTCTTT. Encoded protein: CASSLGVLQEYTEAFF.

This chain's CDR3 is CASSPESFSPLHF. In nucleotides, the CDR3 is TGCGCCAGCAGCCCCGAGTCTTTTTCACCCCTCCACTTT. The chain has TRBV4-1 and TRBJ1-6; D uncertain. This CDR3 is built from 13 residues. V gave up 4 bases and J gave up 9 bases, with 10 bases separating them. The germline CDR1 and CDR2 sequences are MGHRA and YSYEKL.

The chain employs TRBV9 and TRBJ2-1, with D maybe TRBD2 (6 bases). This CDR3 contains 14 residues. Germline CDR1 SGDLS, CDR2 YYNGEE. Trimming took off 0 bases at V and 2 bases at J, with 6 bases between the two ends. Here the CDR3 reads CASSVAGAYNEQFF. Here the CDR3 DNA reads TGTGCCAGCAGCGTAGCGGGAGCCTACAATGAGCAGTTCTTC.

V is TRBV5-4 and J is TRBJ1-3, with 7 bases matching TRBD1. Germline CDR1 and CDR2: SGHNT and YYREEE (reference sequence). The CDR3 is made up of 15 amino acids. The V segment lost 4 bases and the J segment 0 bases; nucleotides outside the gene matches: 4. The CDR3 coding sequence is TGTGCCAGCAGCCAGGGGGTTAGCTCTGGAAACACCATATATTTT. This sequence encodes CASSQGVSSGNTIYF. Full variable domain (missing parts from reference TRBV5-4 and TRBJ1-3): ETGVTQSPTHLIKTRGQQVTLRCSSQSGHNTVSWYQQALGQGPQFIFQYYREEENGRGNFPPRFSGLQFPNYSSELNVNALELDDSALYLCASSQGVSSGNTIYFGEGSWLTVV.

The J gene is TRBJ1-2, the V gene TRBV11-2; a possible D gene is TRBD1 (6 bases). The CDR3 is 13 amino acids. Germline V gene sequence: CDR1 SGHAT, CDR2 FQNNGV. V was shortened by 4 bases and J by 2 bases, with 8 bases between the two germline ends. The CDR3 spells CASSSDRNYGYTF. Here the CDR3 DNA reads TGTGCCAGCAGCTCTGACAGGAACTATGGCTACACCTTC.

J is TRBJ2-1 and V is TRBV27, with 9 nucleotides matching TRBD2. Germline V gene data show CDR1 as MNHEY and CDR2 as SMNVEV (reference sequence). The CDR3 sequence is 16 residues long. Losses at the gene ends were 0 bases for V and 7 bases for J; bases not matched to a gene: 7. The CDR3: CASSLSGAGGLNEQFF. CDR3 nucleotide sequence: TGTGCCAGCAGTTTATCAGGAGCGGGAGGCTTAAATGAGCAGTTCTTC.

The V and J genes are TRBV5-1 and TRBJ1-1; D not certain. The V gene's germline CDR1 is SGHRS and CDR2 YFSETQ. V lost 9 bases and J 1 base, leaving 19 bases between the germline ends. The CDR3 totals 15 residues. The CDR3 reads CATKLLYPSNTEAFF. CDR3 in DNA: TGCGCCACCAAACTGTTGTACCCGTCGAACACTGAAGCTTTCTTT.

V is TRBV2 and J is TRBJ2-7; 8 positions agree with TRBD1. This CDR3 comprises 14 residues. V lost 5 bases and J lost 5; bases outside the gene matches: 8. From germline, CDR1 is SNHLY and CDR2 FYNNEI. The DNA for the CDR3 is TGTGCCAGCAGTCCACGGACAGGGCCCAACGAGCAGTACTTC. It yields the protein CASSPRTGPNEQYF.

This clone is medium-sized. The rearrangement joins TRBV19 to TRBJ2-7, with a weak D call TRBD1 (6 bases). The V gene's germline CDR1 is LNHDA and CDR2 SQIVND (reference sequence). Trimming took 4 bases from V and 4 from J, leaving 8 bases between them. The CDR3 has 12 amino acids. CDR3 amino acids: CASSTQGYEQYF. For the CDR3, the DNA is TGTGCCAGTAGTACACAGGGATACGAGCAGTACTTC.

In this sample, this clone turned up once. CDR3: CASSYSDLGRRSYEQYF. The CDR3 nucleotides read TGTGCCAGCAGTTACTCCGACCTGGGGCGCCGCTCCTACGAGCAGTACTTC. V usage is TRBV6-2 or TRBV6-3 and J usage is TRBJ2-7; tentatively, D is TRBD1 (5 bases). V lost 0 bases and J 0 bases, leaving 15 bases between the germline ends. Germline CDR1 MNHEY, CDR2 SVGEGT. The CDR3 spans 17 residues.

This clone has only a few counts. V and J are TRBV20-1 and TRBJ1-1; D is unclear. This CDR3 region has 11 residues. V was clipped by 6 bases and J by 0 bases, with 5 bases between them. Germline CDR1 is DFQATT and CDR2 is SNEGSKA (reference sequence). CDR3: CSAPLNTEAFF. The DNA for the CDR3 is TGCAGTGCCCCCTTGAACACTGAAGCTTTCTTT.

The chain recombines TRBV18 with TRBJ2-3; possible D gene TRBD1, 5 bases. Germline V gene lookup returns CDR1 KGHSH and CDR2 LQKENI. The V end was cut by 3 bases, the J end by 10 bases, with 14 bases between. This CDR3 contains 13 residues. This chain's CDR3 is CASSPIGAGPQYF. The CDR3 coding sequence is TGTGCCAGCTCACCCATTGGGGCCGGACCGCAGTATTTT. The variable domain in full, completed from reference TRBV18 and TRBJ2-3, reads NAGVMQNPRHLVRRRGQEARLRCSPMKGHSHVYWYRQLPEEGLKFMVYLQKENIIDESGMPKERFSAEFPKEGPSILRIQQVVRGDSAAYFCASSPIGAGPQYFGPGTRLTVL.

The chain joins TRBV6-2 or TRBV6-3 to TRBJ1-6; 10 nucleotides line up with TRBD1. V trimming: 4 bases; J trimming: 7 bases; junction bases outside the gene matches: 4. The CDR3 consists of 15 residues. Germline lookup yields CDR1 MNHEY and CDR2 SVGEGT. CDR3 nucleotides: TGTGCCAGCAGTTCCGGACAGGGGGAAAATTCACCCCTCCACTTT. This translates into CASSSGQGENSPLHF.

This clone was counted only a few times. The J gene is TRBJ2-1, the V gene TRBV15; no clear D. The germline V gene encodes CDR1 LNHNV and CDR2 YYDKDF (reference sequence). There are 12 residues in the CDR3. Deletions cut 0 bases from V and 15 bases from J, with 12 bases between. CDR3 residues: CATSREGARWFF. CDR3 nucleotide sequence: TGTGCCACCAGCAGAGAAGGAGCCAGGTGGTTCTTC.

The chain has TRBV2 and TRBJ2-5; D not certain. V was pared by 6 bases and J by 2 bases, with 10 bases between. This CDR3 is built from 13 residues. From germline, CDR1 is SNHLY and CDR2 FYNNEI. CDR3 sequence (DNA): TGTGCCAGCAGATCCGGATATCAAGAGACCCAGTACTTC. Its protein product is CASRSGYQETQYF. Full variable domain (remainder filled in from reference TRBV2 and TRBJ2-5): EPEVTQTPSHQVTQMGQEVILRCVPISNHLYFYWYRQILGQKVEFLVSFYNNEISEKSEIFDDQFSVERPDGSNFTLKIRSTKLEDSAMYFCASRSGYQETQYFGPGTRLLVL.

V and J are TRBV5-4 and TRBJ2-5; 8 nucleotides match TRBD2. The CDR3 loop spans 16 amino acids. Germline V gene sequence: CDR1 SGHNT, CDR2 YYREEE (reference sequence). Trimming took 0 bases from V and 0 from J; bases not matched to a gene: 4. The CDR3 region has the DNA TGTGCCAGCAGCTTGGGGACGGGGGGGAACCAAGAGACCCAGTACTTC. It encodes CASSLGTGGNQETQYF.

This chain's CDR3 is CASSVVGGFGRTDTQYF. As DNA, the CDR3 is TGTGCCAGCAGCGTAGTGGGAGGGTTCGGGCGCACAGATACGCAGTATTTT. V gene TRBV9 combines with J gene TRBJ2-3, with 7 nucleotides matching TRBD2. With V trimmed by 0 bases and J by 1 base, 8 bases remained unmatched. The CDR3 is 17 amino acids. Germline V gene data show CDR1 as SGDLS and CDR2 as YYNGEE.

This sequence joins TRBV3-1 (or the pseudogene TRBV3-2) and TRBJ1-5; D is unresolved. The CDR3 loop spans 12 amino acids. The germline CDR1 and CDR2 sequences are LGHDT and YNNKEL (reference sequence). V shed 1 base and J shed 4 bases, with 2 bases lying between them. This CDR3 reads CASSQGNQPQHF. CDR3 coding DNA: TGTGCCAGCAGCCAAGGGAATCAGCCCCAGCATTTT.

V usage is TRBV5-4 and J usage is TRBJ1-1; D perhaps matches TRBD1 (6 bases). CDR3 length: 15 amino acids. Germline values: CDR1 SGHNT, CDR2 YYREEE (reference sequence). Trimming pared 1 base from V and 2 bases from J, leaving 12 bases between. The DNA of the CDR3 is TGTGCCAGCAGCTTGAGACAGGTCCCTAACACTGAAGCTTTCTTT. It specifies CASSLRQVPNTEAFF.